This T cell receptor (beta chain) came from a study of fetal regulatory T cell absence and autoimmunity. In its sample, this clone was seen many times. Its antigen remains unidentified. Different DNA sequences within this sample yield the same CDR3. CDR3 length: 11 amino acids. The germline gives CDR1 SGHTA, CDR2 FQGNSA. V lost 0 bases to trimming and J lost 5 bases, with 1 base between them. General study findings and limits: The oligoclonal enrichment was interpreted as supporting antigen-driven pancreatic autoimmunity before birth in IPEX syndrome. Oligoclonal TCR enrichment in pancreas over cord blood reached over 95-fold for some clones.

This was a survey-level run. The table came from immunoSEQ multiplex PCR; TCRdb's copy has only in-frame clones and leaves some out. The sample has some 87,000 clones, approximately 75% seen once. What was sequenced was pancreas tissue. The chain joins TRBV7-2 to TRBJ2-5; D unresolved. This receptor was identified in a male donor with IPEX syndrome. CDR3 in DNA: TGTGCCAGCAGCTTAGCCGAGACCCAGTACTTC. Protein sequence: CASSLAETQYF.